This entry describes one T cell receptor beta chain. Its antigen remains unidentified. It has no much larger one-base neighbor in the sample; base qualities were not kept. Library generation was performed with the immunoSEQ multiplex PCR assay. TCRdb re-hosts the immuneACCESS table, in-frame sequences only. Its copies lack some clones; in the studies checked, an unresolved V gene accounts for under half of them, and the cause for the rest is not known. For this sample the table gives fewer than 50,000 clones, of which around 93% were detected only once. The ten top clones hold roughly 4% of the sample. The data originate from a study of T cell changes during pregnancy in multiple sclerosis (dated by TCRdb to between 2018 and 2021). Background on the whole study: Changes in the T cell repertoire over the course of pregnancy were examined in this study in women with multiple sclerosis.

The CDR3 goes from the cysteine to the phenylalanine over 16 residues. Only the CDR3 region is kept as DNA, spanning 48 bases read in frame from base 1. From a lookup of the germline V gene, CDR1 and CDR2 are SGHVS and FQNEAQ. V ends up 5 bases short and J 0 bases short, with an unmatched junction base count of 5. The chain joins TRBV7-8 to TRBJ2-3; TRBD1 fits 10 bases in the junction. This TCR derives from a female donor with multiple sclerosis, enrolled in a pregnancy study. The material was CD8+ T cells from peripheral blood mononuclear cells, obtained in the first trimester of pregnancy. The CDR3 reads as follows: CASSGDRGPSTDTQYF. The DNA is as follows: TGTGCCAGCAGCGGGGACAGGGGACCTAGCACAGATACGCAGTATTTT.